This TCR beta chain is from a study of CD8+CD57+ T cells in acquired aplastic anemia. General study points: CD8+ Simpson's diversity showed no significant patient-control difference.

Genomic DNA served as template for TCR beta VDJ and CDR3 profiling. TCRdb fed the reads into MiXCR, producing one record per CDR3 protein. Among about 250,000 distinct CDR3 sequences listed, around half were seen once. About this clonotype itself: Its antigen is undetermined.

The V gene's germline CDR1 is SNHLY and CDR2 FYNNEI. V lost 4 bases to trimming and J lost 0 bases, with 12 bases between them. The CDR3 runs to 15 residues. It was patients with CD8+CD57+ cell expansion by flow cytometry who were chosen for sequencing. There was no therapy given to any patient before the blood sampling took place. Sequences were obtained from sorted CD4+, CD8+, or CD8+CD57+ T cells (not recorded which) from PBMCs. The TCR originated in a human donor with aplastic anemia. This chain links TRBV2 with TRBJ2-5; D may match TRBD1 or TRBD2 (5 bases each). CDR3 DNA: TGTGCCAGCAGTGGAGGGGCAGACTACCAAGAGACCCAGTACTTC. It translates to CASSGGADYQETQYF.